The present entry profiles one T cell receptor beta chain with its context. Its antigen is undetermined. The CDR3 has 12 amino acids. Germline V CDR1 and CDR2: ENHRY, SYGVKD. The ends were cut back, 10 bases at V and 3 bases at J, with 13 bases in the middle. Time point of the sample: persistent/refractory GD, antithyroid drugs over 5 years with positive TRAb. Generation of the TCR library employed RNA extracted from PBMCs. The sample is drawn from a study of regulatory T cells in long-lasting Graves disease. Study-level results: Since the sample size was small, accuracy may have been reduced.

Construction of TCR beta libraries relied on iRepertoire HTBI primers and on Arm-PCR targeting CDR3 regions. TCRdb reprocessed the multiplex PCR reads via MiXCR and lists one record per CDR3 protein. The sample yields 300,000 to 500,000 distinct CDR3 sequences, 20% to 25% seen once. The receptor's source is a female donor with Graves disease. The input for sequencing was peripheral blood mononuclear cells (PBMCs), taken when the disease was refractory, from a patient treated with antithyroid drugs. The V and J genes are TRBV10-3 and TRBJ2-7, with no clear D. The chain's CDR3 is CATSSAYYEQYF. Here the CDR3 DNA reads TGTGCCACCTCATCTGCTTACTACGAGCAGTACTTC.